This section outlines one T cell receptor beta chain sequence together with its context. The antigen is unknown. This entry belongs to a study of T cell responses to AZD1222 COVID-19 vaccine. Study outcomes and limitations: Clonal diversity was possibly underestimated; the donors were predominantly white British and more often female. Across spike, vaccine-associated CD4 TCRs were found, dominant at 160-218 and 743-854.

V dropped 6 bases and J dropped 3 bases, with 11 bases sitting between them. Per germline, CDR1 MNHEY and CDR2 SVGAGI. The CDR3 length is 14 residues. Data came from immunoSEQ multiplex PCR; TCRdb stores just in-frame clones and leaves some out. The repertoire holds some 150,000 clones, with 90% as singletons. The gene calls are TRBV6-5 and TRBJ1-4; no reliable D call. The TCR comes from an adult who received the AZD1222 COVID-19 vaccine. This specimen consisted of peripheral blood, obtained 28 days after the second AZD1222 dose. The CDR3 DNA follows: TGTGCCAGCAGCTTCAGGTCCCCTAATGAAAAACTGTTTTTT. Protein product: CASSFRSPNEKLFF.